This entry lists 23 T cell receptor beta chains sequenced from one sample in a study of control samples from healthy donors and cancer patients. Sequencing was performed with immunoSEQ multiplex PCR; in TCRdb, only in-frame clones are kept and a portion is missing. The sample contains 100,000 to 150,000 clones, around 92% of which appear only once. Sequencing input: blood. Receptors were obtained from a man aged 50 to 59 in good health.

The gene calls are TRBV10-3 and TRBJ1-5, with 10 bases identical to TRBD1. This CDR3 region has 13 residues. Unmatched junction bases numbered 0, after V lost 4 bases and J lost 6 bases. Germline V gene sequence: CDR1 ENHRY, CDR2 SYGVKD. CDR3 in amino acids: CAISGQGAQPQHF. CDR3 bases: TGTGCCATCAGTGGACAGGGGGCTCAGCCCCAGCATTTT.

This clone turned up a few times. As DNA, the CDR3 is TGTGCCAGCTTCCCTCGCCCCTTCGACACTGAAGCTTTCTTT. This translates into CASFPRPFDTEAFF. V gene TRBV19 combines with J gene TRBJ1-1; D is ambiguous. CDR1 is LNHDA and CDR2 is SQIVND in the germline V gene (reference sequence). The CDR3 contains 14 residues. The ends were cut back, 9 bases at V and 3 bases at J, with 17 bases in the middle.

The gene calls are TRBV7-2 and TRBJ1-3, with D perhaps matching TRBD1 (5 bases). The CDR3 runs 16 residues. CDR1 SGHTA and CDR2 FQGNSA come from the germline V gene. Trimming shortened V by 0 bases and J by 0 bases, and 9 bases separated the two germline ends. CDR3 amino acids: CASSLAGGFSGNTIYF. The CDR3 DNA is TGTGCCAGCAGCTTAGCGGGGGGTTTCTCTGGAAACACCATATATTTT.

The chain employs TRBV29-1 and TRBJ2-3; TRBD1 matches 8 bases. Germline V lookup: CDR1 SQVTM, CDR2 ANQGSEA. Trimming cost V 6 bases and J 2 bases; bases outside gene matches: 7. The length of the CDR3 is 14 residues. The CDR3 here is CSVDRDRFTDTQYF. DNA of the CDR3: TGCAGCGTAGACCGGGACAGGTTCACAGATACGCAGTATTTT.

Points on this clone: One junction end does not reproduce the germline sequence, and a read error may be involved. This chain connects TRBV2 to TRBJ1-1; D gene ambiguous. The germline V gene has CDR1 SNHLY and CDR2 FYNNEI. The CDR3 loop spans 10 amino acids. The DNA for the CDR3 is TGTGCCAGCAGCACGGGGAAGCATCTCTTT. Translated, it gives CASSTGKHLF.

Concerning this clone itself: Other DNA sequences from this sample encode an identical CDR3 as well. The chain joins TRBV4-3 to TRBJ2-3, with D perhaps assigned TRBD1 or TRBD2 (5 bases each). CDR3 size: 14 residues. CDR1 LGHNA and CDR2 YSLEER come from the germline V gene. V dropped 4 bases and J dropped 2 bases, with 10 bases sitting between them. The CDR3 spells CASSPTGPTDTQYF. CDR3 DNA sequence: TGCGCCAGCAGCCCTACGGGGCCCACAGATACGCAGTATTTT.

The gene calls are TRBV19 and TRBJ1-5, with 9 positions matching TRBD1. After removal of 3 bases from V and 5 bases from J, the junction contained 8 bases not matched to a gene. The CDR3 contains 16 residues. Germline values: CDR1 LNHDA, CDR2 SQIVND (reference sequence). This chain's CDR3 is CASSIQFDRGDQPQHF. The CDR3 region has the DNA TGTGCCAGTAGTATCCAATTCGACAGGGGGGATCAGCCCCAGCATTTT.

The V and J genes are TRBV5-4 and TRBJ2-5; the match to TRBD2 covers 8 bases. Germline CDR1 reads SGHNT; CDR2 reads YYREEE (reference sequence). V lost 3 bases, J lost 2 bases, and 9 bases stayed unmatched. This CDR3 is built from 16 residues. The CDR3 DNA follows: TGTGCCAGCAGCTCATTACCGGGACTAGGACAAGAGACCCAGTACTTC. It specifies CASSSLPGLGQETQYF. The full variable domain, completed using reference TRBV5-4 and TRBJ2-5, is ETGVTQSPTHLIKTRGQQVTLRCSSQSGHNTVSWYQQALGQGPQFIFQYYREEENGRGNFPPRFSGLQFPNYSSELNVNALELDDSALYLCASSSLPGLGQETQYFGPGTRLLVL.

The rearrangement uses TRBV18 and TRBJ1-2; TRBD1 aligns across 10 bases. V shed 7 bases and J 4 bases; nucleotides not matched to a gene: 6. Germline CDR1 reads KGHSH; CDR2 reads LQKENI. This CDR3 is built from 14 residues. This CDR3 is CASWETGGAYGYTF. In DNA form, the CDR3 reads TGTGCCAGCTGGGAGACAGGGGGCGCCTATGGCTACACCTTC.

This rearrangement joins TRBV11-3 to TRBJ1-3, with D possibly matching TRBD1 (6 bases). The germline V gene has CDR1 SGHNT and CDR2 YENEEA. Deletions cut 4 bases from V and 4 bases from J, with 8 bases between. This CDR3 spans 13 amino acids. In nucleotides, the CDR3 is TGTGCCAGCAGCTCAGGACAGGGAAACACCATATATTTT. The encoded protein is CASSSGQGNTIYF.

The chain is built from TRBV5-1 and TRBJ2-5; 9 positions agree with TRBD1. The CDR3 spans 17 residues. The V segment lost 0 bases and the J segment 4 bases; nucleotides outside the gene matches: 10. Germline V gene lookup returns CDR1 SGHRS and CDR2 YFSETQ. CDR3 residues: CASSLAPTGGPIETQYF. The CDR3 nucleotides are TGCGCCAGCAGCTTGGCTCCGACAGGGGGACCCATAGAGACCCAGTACTTC.

On this clone itself: The sample contains more than one DNA sequence encoding this CDR3. The chain employs TRBV5-1 and TRBJ1-2; weak D call: TRBD1 (5 bases). The CDR3 runs 13 residues. Germline V gene sequence: CDR1 SGHRS, CDR2 YFSETQ. The ends were cut back, 0 bases at V and 8 bases at J, with 11 bases in the middle. CDR3 DNA sequence: TGCGCCAGCAGCTTGGAAGGGGCCGGAGGCTACACCTTC. Translating it yields CASSLEGAGGYTF.

The V and J genes are TRBV3-1 (or the pseudogene TRBV3-2) and TRBJ2-2; 9 bases line up with TRBD2. Germline lookup yields CDR1 LGHDT and CDR2 YNNKEL (reference sequence). Trimming cost V 4 bases and J 5 bases; bases outside gene matches: 8. The CDR3 contains 16 residues. CDR3 sequence: CASSPLAGGSTGELFF. DNA for the CDR3: TGTGCCAGCAGCCCTCTCGCGGGGGGGTCAACCGGGGAGCTGTTTTTT.

The genes are TRBV4-2 and TRBJ2-7, with TRBD2 matching over 13 bases. J gave up 2 bases and V 2 bases, and 0 bases lay outside the gene matches. The CDR3 runs to 15 residues. Germline CDR1 is LGHNA and CDR2 is YNFKEQ. The CDR3 nucleotides read TGTGCCAGCAGCCAAACTAGCGGGGGGGCCTACGAGCAGTACTTC. Protein sequence: CASSQTSGGAYEQYF.

The V and J genes are TRBV6-5 and TRBJ2-5; D could derive from TRBD1 or TRBD2 (5 bases each). This CDR3 region has 14 residues. Germline CDR1 MNHEY, CDR2 SVGAGI. Trimming stripped 2 bases from V and 5 bases from J, with 12 bases between. CDR3 DNA: TGTGCCAGCAGTTACCGGGGTGGGGACGAGACCCAGTACTTC. Amino acid sequence: CASSYRGGDETQYF.

V gene TRBV24-1 combines with J gene TRBJ1-2, with no clear D. The CDR3 runs 14 residues. Between the trimmed V and J ends, which lost 1 base and 1 base, there was a span of 6 bases. Germline V gene sequence: CDR1 KGHDR, CDR2 SFDVKD. The CDR3 loop is CATSDFEFNYGYTF. CDR3 DNA: TGTGCCACCAGTGATTTCGAGTTTAACTATGGCTACACCTTC.

The chain carries TRBV30 and TRBJ1-6, with 7 bases aligning to TRBD1. Trimming at V came to 5 bases and at J to 10 bases, leaving 8 bases not matched to a gene. The germline gives CDR1 GTSNPN, CDR2 SVGIG (reference sequence). The CDR3 runs 13 residues. CDR3 residues: CAWVGQAGSPLHF. For the CDR3, the DNA is TGTGCCTGGGTAGGACAGGCGGGCTCACCCCTCCACTTT.

This clone has only one observation. The V and J genes are TRBV11-2 and TRBJ2-7, with D tentatively TRBD1 or TRBD2 (6 bases each). There are 15 residues in the CDR3. Deletions cut 0 bases from V and 3 bases from J, with 12 bases between. Germline V CDR1 and CDR2: SGHAT, FQNNGV. The CDR3 nucleotides read TGTGCCAGCAGCTTAGAGGGGGGCAGGGGCTACGAGCAGTACTTC. Its protein is CASSLEGGRGYEQYF.

This chain links TRBV5-6 with TRBJ1-2; D is uncertain. This CDR3 has 17 amino acids. Per germline, CDR1 SGHDT and CDR2 YYEEEE. Trimming took 3 bases from V and 3 from J, leaving 21 bases between them. The CDR3 DNA follows: TGTGCCAGCAGCTCGCCGACGCGGCTTGGTGCGGACTATGGCTACACCTTC. Protein product: CASSSPTRLGADYGYTF.

The J gene is TRBJ1-6, the V gene TRBV30; no reliable D call. The CDR3 sequence is 10 residues long. CDR1 is GTSNPN and CDR2 is SVGIG in the germline V gene (reference sequence). Trimming removed 3 bases from V and 9 bases from J, with 3 bases in between. CDR3 DNA: TGTGCCTGGAGCACTTCACCCCTCCACTTT. Its translation: CAWSTSPLHF.

This clone was found many times. This chain connects TRBV5-4 to TRBJ1-2, with D unclear. There are 14 residues in the CDR3. With 1 base removed from V and 4 bases from J, the gap between germline ends came to 11 bases. Germline CDR1 SGHNT, CDR2 YYREEE (reference sequence). CDR3 nucleotide sequence: TGTGCCAGCAGCTTGCTGGGCGTCGTCTATGGCTACACCTTC. Translating it yields CASSLLGVVYGYTF. Based on the CDR3 plus reference TRBV5-4 and TRBJ1-2, the full variable domain is ETGVTQSPTHLIKTRGQQVTLRCSSQSGHNTVSWYQQALGQGPQFIFQYYREEENGRGNFPPRFSGLQFPNYSSELNVNALELDDSALYLCASSLLGVVYGYTFGSGTRLTVV.

V and J are TRBV6-6 and TRBJ2-5, with D perhaps being TRBD1 or TRBD2 (5 bases each). The CDR3 loop spans 14 amino acids. V was shortened by 0 bases and J by 5 bases, with 10 bases between the two germline ends. From germline, CDR1 is MNHNY and CDR2 SVGAGI (reference sequence). The CDR3: CASSYSSWGETQYF. The CDR3 DNA sequence: TGTGCCAGCAGTTACTCGAGCTGGGGGGAGACCCAGTACTTC.

V gene TRBV28 combines with J gene TRBJ1-1; 8 nucleotides match TRBD1. Trimming at V came to 9 bases and at J to 1 base, leaving 10 bases not matched to a gene. The length of the CDR3 is 15 residues. Germline lookup yields CDR1 MDHEN and CDR2 SYDVKM. This CDR3 reads CASSNPGTGNTEAFF. In nucleotides, the CDR3 is TGTGCCAGTTCGAATCCCGGGACAGGGAACACTGAAGCTTTCTTT.